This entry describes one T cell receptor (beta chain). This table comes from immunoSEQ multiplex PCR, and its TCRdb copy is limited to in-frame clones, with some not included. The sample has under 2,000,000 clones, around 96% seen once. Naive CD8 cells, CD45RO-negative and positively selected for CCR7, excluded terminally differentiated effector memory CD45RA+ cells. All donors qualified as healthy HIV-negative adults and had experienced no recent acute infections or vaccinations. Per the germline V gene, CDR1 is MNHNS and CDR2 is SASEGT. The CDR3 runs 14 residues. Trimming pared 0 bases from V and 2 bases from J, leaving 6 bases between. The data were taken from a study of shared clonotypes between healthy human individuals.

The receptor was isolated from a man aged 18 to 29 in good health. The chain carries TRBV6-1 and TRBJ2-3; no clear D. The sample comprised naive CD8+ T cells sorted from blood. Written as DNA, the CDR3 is TGTGCCAGCAGTGAAGCGCTCGCCACAGATACGCAGTATTTT. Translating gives CASSEALATDTQYF.